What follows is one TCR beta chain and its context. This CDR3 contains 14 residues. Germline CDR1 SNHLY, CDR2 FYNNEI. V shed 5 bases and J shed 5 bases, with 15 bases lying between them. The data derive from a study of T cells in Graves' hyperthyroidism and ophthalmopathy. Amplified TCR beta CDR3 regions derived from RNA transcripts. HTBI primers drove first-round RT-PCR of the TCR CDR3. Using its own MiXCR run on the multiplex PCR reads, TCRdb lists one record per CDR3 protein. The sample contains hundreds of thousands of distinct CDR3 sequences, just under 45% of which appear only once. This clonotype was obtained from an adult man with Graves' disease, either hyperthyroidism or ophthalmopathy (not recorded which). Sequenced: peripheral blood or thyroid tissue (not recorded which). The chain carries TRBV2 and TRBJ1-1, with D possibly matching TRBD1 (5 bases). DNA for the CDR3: TGTGCCAGCAGTAGCGGGCTCGGGGGGACTGAAGCTTTCTTT. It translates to CASSSGLGGTEAFF.